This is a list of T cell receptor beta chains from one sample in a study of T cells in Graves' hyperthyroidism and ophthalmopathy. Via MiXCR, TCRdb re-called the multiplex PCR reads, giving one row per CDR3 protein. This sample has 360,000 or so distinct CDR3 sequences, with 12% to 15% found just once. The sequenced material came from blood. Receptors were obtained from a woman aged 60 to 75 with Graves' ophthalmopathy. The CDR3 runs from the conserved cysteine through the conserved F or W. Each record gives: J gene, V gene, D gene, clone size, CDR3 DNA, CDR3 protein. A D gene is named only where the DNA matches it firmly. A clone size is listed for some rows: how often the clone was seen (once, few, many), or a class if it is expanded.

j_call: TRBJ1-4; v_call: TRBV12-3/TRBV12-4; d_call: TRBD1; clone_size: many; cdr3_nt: TGTGCCAGCAGGAAGACAGGGCTTAGTGAAAAACTGTTTTTT; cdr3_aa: CASRKTGLSEKLFF
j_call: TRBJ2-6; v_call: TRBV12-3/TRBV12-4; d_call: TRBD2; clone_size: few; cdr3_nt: TGTGCCAGCAGTTTAGCCCCACCTGGACTAGCGGGAGGGAATGGGGCCAACGTCCTGACTTTC; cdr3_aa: CASSLAPPGLAGGNGANVLTF
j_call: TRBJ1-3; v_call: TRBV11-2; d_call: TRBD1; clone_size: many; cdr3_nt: TGTGCCAGCAGCCAACCGGACAGGGCGAATCCTGGAAACACCATATACTTT; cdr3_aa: CASSQPDRANPGNTIYF
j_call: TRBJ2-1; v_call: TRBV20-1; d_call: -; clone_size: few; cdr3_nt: TGCAGTGCTAGAAGCGGGCAGTCCTACAATGAGCAGTTCTTC; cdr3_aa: CSARSGQSYNEQFF
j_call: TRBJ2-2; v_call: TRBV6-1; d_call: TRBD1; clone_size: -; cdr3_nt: TGTGCCAGCAGGGATTACGGGACAGGGCGGACCGGGGAGCTGTTTTTT; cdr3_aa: CASRDYGTGRTGELFF
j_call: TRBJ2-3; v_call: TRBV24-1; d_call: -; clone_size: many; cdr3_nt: TGTGCCACCAGTGATGGGGCCACAGATACGCAGTATTTT; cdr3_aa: CATSDGATDTQYF
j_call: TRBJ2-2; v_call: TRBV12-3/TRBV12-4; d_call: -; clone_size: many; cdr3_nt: TGTGCCAGCAGTTCAGGAGGAGGCACCGGGGAGCTGTTTTTT; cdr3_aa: CASSSGGGTGELFF
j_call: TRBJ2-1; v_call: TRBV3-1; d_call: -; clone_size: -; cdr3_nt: TGTGCCAGCAGCCAAGGGGTTAGGGCTTCTTTCAATGAGCAGTTCTTC; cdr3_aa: CASSQGVRASFNEQFF
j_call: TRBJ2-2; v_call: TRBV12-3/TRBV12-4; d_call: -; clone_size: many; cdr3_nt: TGTGCCAGCACACAAAAATTCCTGGGCAGGCCGAACACCGGGGAGCTGTTTTTT; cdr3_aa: CASTQKFLGRPNTGELFF
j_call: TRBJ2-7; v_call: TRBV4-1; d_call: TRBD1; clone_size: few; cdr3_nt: TGCGCCAGCAGCCAAGATCTAGGGGACAGAGCCTACGAGCAGTACTTC; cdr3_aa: CASSQDLGDRAYEQYF
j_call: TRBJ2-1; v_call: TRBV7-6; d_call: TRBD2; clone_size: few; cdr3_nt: TGTGCCAGCAGCTTAGGAGTGACTAGCGGGGGTAATGAGCAGTTCTTC; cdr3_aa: CASSLGVTSGGNEQFF
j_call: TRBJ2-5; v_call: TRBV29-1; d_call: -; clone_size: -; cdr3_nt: TGCAGCGTTGAGCCAGTCCGCCAAGAGACCCAGTACTTC; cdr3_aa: CSVEPVRQETQYF
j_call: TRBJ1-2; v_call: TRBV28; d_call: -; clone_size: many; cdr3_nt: TGTGCCAGCAGTTTCCTGGGGAGAGGAGTCAATGACTATGGCTACACCTTC; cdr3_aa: CASSFLGRGVNDYGYTF
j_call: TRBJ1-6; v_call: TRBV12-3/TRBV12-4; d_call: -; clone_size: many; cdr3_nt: TGTGCCAGCAGTTTCGAAGGGATACCTTCACCCCTCCACTTT; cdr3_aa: CASSFEGIPSPLHF
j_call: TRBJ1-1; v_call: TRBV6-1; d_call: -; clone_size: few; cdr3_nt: TGTGCCAGCAGTGAACGGGCCAACACTGAAGCTTTCTTT; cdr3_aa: CASSERANTEAFF
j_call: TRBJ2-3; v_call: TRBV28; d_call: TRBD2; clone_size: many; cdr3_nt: TGTGCCAGCAGCTTAAGCGGGGGACTCACAGATACGCAGTATTTT; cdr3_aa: CASSLSGGLTDTQYF
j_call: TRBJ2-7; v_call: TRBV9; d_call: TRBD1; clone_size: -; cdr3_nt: TGTGCCAGCAGCGTAACGGGACAGAACCTCTACGAGCAGTACTTC; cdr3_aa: CASSVTGQNLYEQYF
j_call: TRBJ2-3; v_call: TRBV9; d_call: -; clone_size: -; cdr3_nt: TGTGCCAGCAGCCGGGCGCGCGATACGCAGTATTTT; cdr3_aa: CASSRARDTQYF
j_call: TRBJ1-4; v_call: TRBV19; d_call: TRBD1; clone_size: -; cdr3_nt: TGTGCCAGTACCTTACAGGGGGCGCAGGAAAAACTGTTTTTT; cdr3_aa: CASTLQGAQEKLFF
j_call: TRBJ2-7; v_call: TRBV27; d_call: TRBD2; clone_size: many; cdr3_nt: TGTGCCAGCAGTTTAAGGGGTCGGACTAGCGGGAGGGCCGTAACCTACGAGCAGTACTTC; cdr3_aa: CASSLRGRTSGRAVTYEQYF
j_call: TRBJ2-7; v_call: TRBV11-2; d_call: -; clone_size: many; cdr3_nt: TGTGCCAGCAGCTTAGGTCGGAATAGGGCCTACGAGCAGTACTTC; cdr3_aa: CASSLGRNRAYEQYF
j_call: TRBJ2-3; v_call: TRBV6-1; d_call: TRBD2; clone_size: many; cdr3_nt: TGTGCCAGCACCCCAAGGGACGGGGGTGCTAGCGGGAGTGGTATCACAGATACGCAGTATTTT; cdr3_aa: CASTPRDGGASGSGITDTQYF
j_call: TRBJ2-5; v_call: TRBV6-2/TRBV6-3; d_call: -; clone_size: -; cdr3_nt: TGTGCCAGCACCAAGGGACTCCCGGCCCAGTACTTC; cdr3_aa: CASTKGLPAQYF
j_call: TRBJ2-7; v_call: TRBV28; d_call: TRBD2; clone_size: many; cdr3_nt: TGTGCCAGCAGTCCTAGCGGGAGGGCCTACGAGCAGTACTTC; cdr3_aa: CASSPSGRAYEQYF
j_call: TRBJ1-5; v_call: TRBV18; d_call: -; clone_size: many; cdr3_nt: TGTGCCAGCTCACCCTCAGGGGCTGGCAATCAGCCCCAGCATTTT; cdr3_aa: CASSPSGAGNQPQHF
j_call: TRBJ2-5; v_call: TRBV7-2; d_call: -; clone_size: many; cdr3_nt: TGTGCCAGCAGCTTACCCCTCGGGGAGACCCAGTACTTC; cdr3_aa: CASSLPLGETQYF
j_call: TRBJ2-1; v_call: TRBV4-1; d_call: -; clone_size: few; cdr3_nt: TGCGCCAGCAGCCAACGACTTATGAATGAGCAGTTCTTC; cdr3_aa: CASSQRLMNEQFF
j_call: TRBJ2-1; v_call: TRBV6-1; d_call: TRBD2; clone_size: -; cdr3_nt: TGTGCCAGCAGTTCTCTAACTAGCGGGCTGCTTAGCTCCTACAATGAGCAGTTCTTC; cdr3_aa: CASSSLTSGLLSSYNEQFF
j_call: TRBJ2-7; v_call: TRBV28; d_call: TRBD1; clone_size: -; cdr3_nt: TGTGCCAGCGGTGTTGGGACAGGCATCTTTCCCTACGAGCAGTACTTC; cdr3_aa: CASGVGTGIFPYEQYF
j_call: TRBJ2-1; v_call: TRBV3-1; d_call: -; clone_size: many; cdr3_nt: TGTGCCAGCAGCCAAGACCAGGGGCGTTACAATGAGCAGTTCTTC; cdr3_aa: CASSQDQGRYNEQFF
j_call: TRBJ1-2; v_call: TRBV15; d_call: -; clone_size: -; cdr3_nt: TGTGCCACCAGCGGCGGGACTTCCTATGGCTACACCTTC; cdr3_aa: CATSGGTSYGYTF
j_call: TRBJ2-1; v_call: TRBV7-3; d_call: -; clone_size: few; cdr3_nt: TGTGCCAGCAGCGCCCTTCCCGGGCTAGCCGGAGTTGTTGAGCAGTTCTTC; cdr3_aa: CASSALPGLAGVVEQFF
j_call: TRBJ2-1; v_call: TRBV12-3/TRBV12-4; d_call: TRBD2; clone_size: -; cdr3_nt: TGTGCCAGCAGTGGGACTAGCGGGAGAGTTGAGCAGTTCTTC; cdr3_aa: CASSGTSGRVEQFF
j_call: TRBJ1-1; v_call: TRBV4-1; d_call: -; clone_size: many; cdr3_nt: TGCGCCAGCAGCCAACGACAGGTTGTGAACACTGAAGCTTTCTTT; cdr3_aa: CASSQRQVVNTEAFF
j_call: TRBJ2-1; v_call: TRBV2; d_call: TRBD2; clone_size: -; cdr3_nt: TGTGCCAGCAGCGTAAGGGTAGCGGGGCACAATGAGCAGTTCTTC; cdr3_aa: CASSVRVAGHNEQFF
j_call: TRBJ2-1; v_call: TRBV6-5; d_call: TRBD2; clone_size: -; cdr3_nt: TGTGCCAGCAGTTACTTGGCGGGAGCATATGAGCAGTTCTTC; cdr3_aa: CASSYLAGAYEQFF
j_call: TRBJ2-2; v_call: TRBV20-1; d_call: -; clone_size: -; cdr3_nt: TGCAGTGCTAGAGCGGGAGTAAGAACCGGGGAGCTGTTTTTT; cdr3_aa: CSARAGVRTGELFF
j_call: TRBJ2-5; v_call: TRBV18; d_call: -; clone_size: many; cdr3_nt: TGTGCCAGCTCACCAGCCCAAGGGGTGGAGACCCAGTACTTC; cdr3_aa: CASSPAQGVETQYF
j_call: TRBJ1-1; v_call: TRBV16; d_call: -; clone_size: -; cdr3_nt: TGTGCCAGCAGCCACTCGGGGACGGGTGAAGCTTTCTTT; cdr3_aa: CASSHSGTGEAFF
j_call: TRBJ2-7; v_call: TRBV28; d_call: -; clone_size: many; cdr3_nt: TGTGCCAGTAGAGGGGGGGTTGGCGAGCAGTACTTC; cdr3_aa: CASRGGVGEQYF
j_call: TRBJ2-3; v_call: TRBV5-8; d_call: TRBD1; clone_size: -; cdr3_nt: TGTGCCAGCAGCTCCCTATTATGGGACAGGTCAGATACGCAGTATTTT; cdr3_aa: CASSSLLWDRSDTQYF
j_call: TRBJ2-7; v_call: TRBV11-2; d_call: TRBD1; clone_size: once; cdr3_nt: TGTGCCAGCAGTTTAAGGTCCTCCTGGACAGGGTTTTTGGACGTATCCTACGAGCAGTACTTC; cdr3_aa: CASSLRSSWTGFLDVSYEQYF
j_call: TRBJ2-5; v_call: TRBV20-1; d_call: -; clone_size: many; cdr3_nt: TGCAGTGCAGAAGGGGTCGGCGGAGAGACCCAGTACTTC; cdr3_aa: CSAEGVGGETQYF
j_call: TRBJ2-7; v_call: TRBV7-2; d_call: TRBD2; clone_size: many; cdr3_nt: TGTGCCAGCAGCGCCACTAGCGGGAGGGCATACGAGCAGTACTTC; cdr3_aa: CASSATSGRAYEQYF
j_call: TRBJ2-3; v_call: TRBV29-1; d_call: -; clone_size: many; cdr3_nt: TGCAGCGTTGTACGGGAGTCCAGCACAGATACGCAGTATTTT; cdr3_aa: CSVVRESSTDTQYF
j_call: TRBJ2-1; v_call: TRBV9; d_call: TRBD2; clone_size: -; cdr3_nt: TGTGCCAGCAGCGCGACTAGCGGGACATTTGAGCAGTTCTTC; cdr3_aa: CASSATSGTFEQFF
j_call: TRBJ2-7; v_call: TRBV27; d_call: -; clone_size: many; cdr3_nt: TGTGCCAGCAGTTTTGGGCAGGGGACCTACGAGCAGTACTTC; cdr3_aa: CASSFGQGTYEQYF
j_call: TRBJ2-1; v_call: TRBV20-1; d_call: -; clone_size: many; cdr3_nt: TGCAGTGCTAGAGACCTGGCGGAGATAAGCAATGAGCAGTTCTTC; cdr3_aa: CSARDLAEISNEQFF
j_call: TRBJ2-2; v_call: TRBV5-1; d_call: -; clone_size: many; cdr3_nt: TGCGCCAGCAGCTTGAACGCCGGCGCGAACACCGGGGAGCTGTTTTTT; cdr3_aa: CASSLNAGANTGELFF
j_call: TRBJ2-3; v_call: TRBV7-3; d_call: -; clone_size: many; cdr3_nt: TGTGCCAGCGGAACCGCCGATACGCAGTATTTT; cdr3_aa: CASGTADTQYF
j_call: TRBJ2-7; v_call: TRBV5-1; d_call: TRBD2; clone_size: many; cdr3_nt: TGCGCCAGCAGCTTGGAACTAGCGGGTACTTCGTACGAGCAGTACTTC; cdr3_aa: CASSLELAGTSYEQYF
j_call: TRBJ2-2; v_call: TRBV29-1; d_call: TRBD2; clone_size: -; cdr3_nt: TGCAGCGTTGGGAACCTAGCGGGAGGTTTTGTCGCGAACACCGGGGAGCTGTTTTTT; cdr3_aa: CSVGNLAGGFVANTGELFF
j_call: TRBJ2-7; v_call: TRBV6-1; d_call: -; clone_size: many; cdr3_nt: TGTGCCAGCAGCGGGGACTACGAGCAGTACTTC; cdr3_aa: CASSGDYEQYF